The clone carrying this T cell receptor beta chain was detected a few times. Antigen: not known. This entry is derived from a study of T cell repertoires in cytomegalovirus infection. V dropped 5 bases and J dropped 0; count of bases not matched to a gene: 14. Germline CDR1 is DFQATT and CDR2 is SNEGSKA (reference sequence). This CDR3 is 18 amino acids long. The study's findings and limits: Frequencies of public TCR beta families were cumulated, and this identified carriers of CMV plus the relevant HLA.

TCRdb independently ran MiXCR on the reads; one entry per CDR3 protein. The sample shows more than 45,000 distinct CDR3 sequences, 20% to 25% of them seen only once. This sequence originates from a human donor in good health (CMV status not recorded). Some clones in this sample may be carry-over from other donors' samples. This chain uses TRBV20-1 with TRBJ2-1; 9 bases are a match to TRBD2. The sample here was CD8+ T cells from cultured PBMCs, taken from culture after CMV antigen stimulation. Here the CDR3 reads CSAPHGVAGASSYNEQFF. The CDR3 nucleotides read TGCAGTGCTCCCCACGGGGTAGCGGGGGCCAGCTCCTACAATGAGCAGTTCTTC.